This TCR beta chain was sequenced during a study of CD8+ T cells in alopecia areata. Study observations and caveats: While patients received tofacitinib, many expanded lesional clones remained present in scalp and blood.

Treatment given: oral pan-JAK inhibitor, 5-10 mg twice daily. This CDR3 contains 11 residues. Trimming left V 4 bases short and J 2 bases short, with 2 bases between. CDR1 and CDR2 from the germline V gene are SGHDN and FVKESK. TCR sequencing used cDNA made by reverse transcription of extracted RNA. Data came from immunoSEQ multiplex PCR; TCRdb stores just in-frame clones and leaves some out. The sample consists of hundreds of thousands of clones, around 65% of them appearing once. In this sample, this clone turned up once. Its target is unknown. The input for sequencing was CD4+ T cells sorted from blood, taken at roughly week 45, from a patient treated with tofacitinib. The receptor was derived from a human donor with alopecia areata. The chain recombines TRBV14 with TRBJ1-1; no reliable D call. This CDR3 is CASSRNTEAFF. DNA of the CDR3: TGTGCCAGCAGCCGTAACACTGAAGCTTTCTTT.